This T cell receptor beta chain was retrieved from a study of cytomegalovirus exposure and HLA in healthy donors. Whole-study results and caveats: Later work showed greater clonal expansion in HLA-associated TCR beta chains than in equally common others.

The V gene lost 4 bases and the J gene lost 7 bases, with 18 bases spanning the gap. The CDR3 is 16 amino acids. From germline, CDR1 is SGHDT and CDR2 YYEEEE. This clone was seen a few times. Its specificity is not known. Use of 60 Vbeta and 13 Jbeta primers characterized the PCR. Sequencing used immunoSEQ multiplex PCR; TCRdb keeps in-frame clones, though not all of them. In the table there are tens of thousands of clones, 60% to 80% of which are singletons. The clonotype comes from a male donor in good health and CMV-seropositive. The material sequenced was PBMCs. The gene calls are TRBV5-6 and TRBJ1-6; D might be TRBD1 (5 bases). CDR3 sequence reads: CASSAGRLNFNSPLHF. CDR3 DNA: TGTGCCAGCAGCGCGGGACGGCTGAACTTCAATTCACCCCTCCACTTT.